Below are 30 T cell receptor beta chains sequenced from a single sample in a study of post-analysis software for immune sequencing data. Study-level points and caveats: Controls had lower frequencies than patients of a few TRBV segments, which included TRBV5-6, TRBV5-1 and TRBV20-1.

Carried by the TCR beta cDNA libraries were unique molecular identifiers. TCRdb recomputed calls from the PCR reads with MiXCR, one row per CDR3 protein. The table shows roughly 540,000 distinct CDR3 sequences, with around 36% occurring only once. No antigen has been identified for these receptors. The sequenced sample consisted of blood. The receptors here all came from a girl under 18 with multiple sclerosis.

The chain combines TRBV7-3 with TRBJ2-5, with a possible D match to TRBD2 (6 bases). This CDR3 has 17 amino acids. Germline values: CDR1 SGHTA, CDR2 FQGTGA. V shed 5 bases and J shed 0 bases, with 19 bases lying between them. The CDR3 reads CASSPRAASDHQETQYF. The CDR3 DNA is TGTGCCAGCAGCCCCCGGGCGGCTAGCGATCACCAAGAGACCCAGTACTTC.

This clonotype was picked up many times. The CDR3 sequence: CASSLEAGSYEQYF. CDR3 DNA: TGCGCCAGCAGCTTGGAGGCAGGGTCCTACGAGCAGTACTTC. The rearrangement joins TRBV5-1 to TRBJ2-7, with D possibly matching TRBD1 (5 bases). Trimming removed 0 bases at V and 1 base at J, with 8 bases between. The CDR3 runs to 14 residues. Germline CDR1 is SGHRS and CDR2 is YFSETQ.

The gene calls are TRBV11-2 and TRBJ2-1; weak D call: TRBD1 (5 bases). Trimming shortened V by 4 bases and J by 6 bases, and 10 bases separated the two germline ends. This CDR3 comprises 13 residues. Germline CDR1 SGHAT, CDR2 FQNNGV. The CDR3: CASSSGHFNEQFF. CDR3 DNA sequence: TGTGCCAGCAGCTCCGGACACTTCAATGAGCAGTTCTTC.

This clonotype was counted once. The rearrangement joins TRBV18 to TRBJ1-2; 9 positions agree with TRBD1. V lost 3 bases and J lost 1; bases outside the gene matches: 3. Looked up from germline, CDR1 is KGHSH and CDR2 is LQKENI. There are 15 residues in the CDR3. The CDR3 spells CASSPTTGGNYGYTF. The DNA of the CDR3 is TGTGCCAGCTCACCCACGACAGGGGGTAACTATGGCTACACCTTC.

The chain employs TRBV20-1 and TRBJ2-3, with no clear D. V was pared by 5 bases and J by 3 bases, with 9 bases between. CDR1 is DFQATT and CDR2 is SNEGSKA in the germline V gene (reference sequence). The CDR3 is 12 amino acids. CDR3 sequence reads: CSARLRTDTQYF. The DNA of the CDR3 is TGCAGTGCTCGTCTGAGGACAGATACGCAGTATTTT.

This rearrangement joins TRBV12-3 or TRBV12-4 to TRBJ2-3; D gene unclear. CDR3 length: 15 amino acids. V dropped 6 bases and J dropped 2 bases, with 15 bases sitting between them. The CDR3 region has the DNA TGTGCCAGCAGAATTCTAGGATCGGTCACAGATACGCAGTATTTT. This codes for CASRILGSVTDTQYF.

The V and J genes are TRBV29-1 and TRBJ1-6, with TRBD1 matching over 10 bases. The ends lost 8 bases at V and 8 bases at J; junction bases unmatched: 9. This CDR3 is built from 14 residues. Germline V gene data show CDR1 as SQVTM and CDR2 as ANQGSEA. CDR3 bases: TGCAGCTATTCTACCGGGACAGGGGATTCACCCCTCCACTTT. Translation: CSYSTGTGDSPLHF.

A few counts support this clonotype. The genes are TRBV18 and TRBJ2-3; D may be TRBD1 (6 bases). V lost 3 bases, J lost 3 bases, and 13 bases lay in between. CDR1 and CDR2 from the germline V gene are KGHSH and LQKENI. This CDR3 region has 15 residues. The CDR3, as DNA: TGTGCCAGCTCACCGTTCAGGGGTAGGACAGATACGCAGTATTTT. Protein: CASSPFRGRTDTQYF.

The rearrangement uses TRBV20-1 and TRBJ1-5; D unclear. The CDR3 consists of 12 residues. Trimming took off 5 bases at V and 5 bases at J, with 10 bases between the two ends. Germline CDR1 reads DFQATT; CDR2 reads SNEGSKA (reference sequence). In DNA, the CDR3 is TGCAGTGCTGAGTTCTTAGATCAGCCCCAGCATTTT. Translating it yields CSAEFLDQPQHF.

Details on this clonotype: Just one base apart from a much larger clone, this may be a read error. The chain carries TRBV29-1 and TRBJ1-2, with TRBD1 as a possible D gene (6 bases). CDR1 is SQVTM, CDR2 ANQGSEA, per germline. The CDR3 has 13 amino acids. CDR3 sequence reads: CSVTQPGDDGHTF. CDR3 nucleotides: TGCAGCGTCACCCAACCAGGGGATGATGGCCACACCTTC.

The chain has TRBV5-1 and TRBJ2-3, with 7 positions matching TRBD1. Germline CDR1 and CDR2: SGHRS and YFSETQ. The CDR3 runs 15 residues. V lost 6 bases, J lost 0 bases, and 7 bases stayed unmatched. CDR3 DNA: TGCGCCAGCAAAGCCCCGGGACAGAGCACAGATACGCAGTATTTT. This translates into CASKAPGQSTDTQYF.

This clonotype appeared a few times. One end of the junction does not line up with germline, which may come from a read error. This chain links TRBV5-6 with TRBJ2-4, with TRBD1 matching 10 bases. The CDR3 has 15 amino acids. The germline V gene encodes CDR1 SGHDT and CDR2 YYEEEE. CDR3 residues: CASSLVTGGANTQYF. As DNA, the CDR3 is TGTGCCAGCAGCTTGGTGACAGGGGGCGCGAACACTCAGTACTTC.

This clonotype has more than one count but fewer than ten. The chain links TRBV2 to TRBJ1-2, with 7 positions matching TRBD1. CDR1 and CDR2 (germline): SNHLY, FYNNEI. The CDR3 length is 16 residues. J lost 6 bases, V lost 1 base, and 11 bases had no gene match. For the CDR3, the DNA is TGTGCCAGCAGTGAAGTTCGACAGGGTAGATTCCATGGCTACACCTTC. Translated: CASSEVRQGRFHGYTF. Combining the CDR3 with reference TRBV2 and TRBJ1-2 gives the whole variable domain EPEVTQTPSHQVTQMGQEVILRCVPISNHLYFYWYRQILGQKVEFLVSFYNNEISEKSEIFDDQFSVERPDGSNFTLKIRSTKLEDSAMYFCASSEVRQGRFHGYTFGSGTRLTVV.

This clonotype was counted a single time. CDR3 sequence: CASSEKSRTLNTEAFF. CDR3 sequence (DNA): TGTGCCAGCAGTGAAAAGTCTCGCACTCTGAACACTGAAGCTTTCTTT. This chain connects TRBV2 to TRBJ1-1; D is unresolved. The V end lost 2 bases, the J end lost 0 bases, and 13 bases lay between the germline ends. This CDR3 is 16 amino acids long. The germline gives CDR1 SNHLY, CDR2 FYNNEI.

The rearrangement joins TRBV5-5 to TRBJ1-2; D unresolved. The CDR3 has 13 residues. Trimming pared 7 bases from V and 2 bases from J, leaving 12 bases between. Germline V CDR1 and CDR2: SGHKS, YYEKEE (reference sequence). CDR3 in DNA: TGTGCCAGCGCCCCCCGGCAGAACTATGGCTACACCTTC. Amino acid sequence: CASAPRQNYGYTF.

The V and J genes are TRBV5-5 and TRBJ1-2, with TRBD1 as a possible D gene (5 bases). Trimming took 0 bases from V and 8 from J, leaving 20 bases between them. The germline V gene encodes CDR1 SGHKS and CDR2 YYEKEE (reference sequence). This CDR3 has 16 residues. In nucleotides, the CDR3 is TGTGCCAGCAGCTTGGGGGTGACAGTCCCCCGGAGCGGCTACACCTTC. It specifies CASSLGVTVPRSGYTF.

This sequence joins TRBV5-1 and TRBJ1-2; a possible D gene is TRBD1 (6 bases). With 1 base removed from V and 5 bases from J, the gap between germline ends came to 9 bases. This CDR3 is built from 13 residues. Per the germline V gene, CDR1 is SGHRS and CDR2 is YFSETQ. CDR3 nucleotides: TGCGCCAGCAGCTTGTTGGGGGCATATGGCTACACCTTC. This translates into CASSLLGAYGYTF. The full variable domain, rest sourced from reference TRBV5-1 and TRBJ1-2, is KAGVTQTPRYLIKTRGQQVTLSCSPISGHRSVSWYQQTPGQGLQFLFEYFSETQRNKGNFPGRFSGRQFSNSRSEMNVSTLELGDSALYLCASSLLGAYGYTFGSGTRLTVV.

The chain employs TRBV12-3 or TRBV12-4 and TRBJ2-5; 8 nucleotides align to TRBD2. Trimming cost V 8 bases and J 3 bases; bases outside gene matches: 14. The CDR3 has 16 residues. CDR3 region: CASAPGGRSEKETQYF. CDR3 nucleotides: TGTGCCAGCGCCCCCGGCGGGAGGTCGGAAAAAGAGACCCAGTACTTC.

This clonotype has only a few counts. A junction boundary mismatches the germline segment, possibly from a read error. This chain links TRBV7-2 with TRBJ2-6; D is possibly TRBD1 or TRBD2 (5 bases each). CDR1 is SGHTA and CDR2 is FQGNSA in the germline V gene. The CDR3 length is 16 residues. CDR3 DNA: TGTGCCAGCAGCTTACAGGGACGGGCTGGGGCCAACGTCCGGACTTTC. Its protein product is CASSLQGRAGANVRTF.

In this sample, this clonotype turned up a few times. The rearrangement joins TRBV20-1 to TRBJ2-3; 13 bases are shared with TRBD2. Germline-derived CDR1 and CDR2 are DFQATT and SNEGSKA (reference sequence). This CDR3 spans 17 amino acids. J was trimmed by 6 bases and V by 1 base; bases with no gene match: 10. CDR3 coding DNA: TGCAGTGCTAGAGTCCCTACTAGCGGGGGGGCATATGATACGCAGTATTTT. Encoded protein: CSARVPTSGGAYDTQYF.

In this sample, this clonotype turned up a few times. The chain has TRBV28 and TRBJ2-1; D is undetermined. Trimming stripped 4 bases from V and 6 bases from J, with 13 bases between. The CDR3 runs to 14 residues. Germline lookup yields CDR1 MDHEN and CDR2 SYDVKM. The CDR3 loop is CASSYSNGRNEQFF. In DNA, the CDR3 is TGTGCCAGCAGTTATTCCAACGGCCGCAATGAGCAGTTCTTC.

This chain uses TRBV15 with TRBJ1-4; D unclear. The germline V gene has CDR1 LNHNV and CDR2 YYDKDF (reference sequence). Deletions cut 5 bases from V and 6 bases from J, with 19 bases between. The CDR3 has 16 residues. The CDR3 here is CATSLNWNLVDEKLFF. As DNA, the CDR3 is TGTGCCACCAGCCTAAATTGGAATTTGGTGGATGAAAAACTGTTTTTT.

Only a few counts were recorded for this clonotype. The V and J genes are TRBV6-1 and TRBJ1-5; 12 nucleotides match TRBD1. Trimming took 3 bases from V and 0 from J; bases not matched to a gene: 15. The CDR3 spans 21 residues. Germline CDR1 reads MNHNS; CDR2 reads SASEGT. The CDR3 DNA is TGTGCCAGCAGTGACGCAGACCGGGACAGGGGGCTCCTGTATAGCAATCAGCCCCAGCATTTT. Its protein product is CASSDADRDRGLLYSNQPQHF.

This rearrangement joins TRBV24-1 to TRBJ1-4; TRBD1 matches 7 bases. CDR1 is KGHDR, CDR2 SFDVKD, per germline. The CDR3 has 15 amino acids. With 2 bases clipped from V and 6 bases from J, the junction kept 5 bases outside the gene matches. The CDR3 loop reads CATSDSRQGHEKLFF. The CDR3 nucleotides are TGTGCCACCAGTGATTCAAGACAGGGTCATGAAAAACTGTTTTTT.

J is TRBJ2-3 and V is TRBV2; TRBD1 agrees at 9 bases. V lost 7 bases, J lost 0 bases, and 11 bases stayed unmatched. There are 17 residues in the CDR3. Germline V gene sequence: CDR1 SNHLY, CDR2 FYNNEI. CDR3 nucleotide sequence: TGTGCCAGCACCCTAAGGGACAGGGTCGGTAGCACAGATACGCAGTATTTT. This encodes CASTLRDRVGSTDTQYF.

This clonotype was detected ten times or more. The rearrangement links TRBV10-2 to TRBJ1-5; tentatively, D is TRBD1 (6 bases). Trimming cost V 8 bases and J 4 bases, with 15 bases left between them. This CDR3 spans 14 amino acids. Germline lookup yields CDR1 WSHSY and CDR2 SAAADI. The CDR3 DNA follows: TGCGCCAGCCGTACAGGGTTAAGTAATCAGCCCCAGCATTTT. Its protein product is CASRTGLSNQPQHF.

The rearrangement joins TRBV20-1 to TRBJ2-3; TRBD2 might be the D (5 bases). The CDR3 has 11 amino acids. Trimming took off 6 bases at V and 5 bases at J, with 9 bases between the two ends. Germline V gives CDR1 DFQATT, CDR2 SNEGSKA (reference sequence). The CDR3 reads CSAGVRDTQYF. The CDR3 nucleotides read TGCAGTGCGGGAGTTAGAGATACGCAGTATTTT.

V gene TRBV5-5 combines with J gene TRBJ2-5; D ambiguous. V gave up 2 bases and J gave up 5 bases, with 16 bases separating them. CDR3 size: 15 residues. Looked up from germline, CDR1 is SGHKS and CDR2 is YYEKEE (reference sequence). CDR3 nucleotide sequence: TGTGCCAGCAGCTTACTTCTTTCGGCCTTCGAGACCCAGTACTTC. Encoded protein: CASSLLLSAFETQYF.

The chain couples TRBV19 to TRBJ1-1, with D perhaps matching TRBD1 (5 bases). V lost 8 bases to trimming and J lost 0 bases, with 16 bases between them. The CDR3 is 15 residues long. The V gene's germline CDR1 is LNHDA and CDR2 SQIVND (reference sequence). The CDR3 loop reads CASARPQGMNTEAFF. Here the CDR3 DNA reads TGTGCCAGTGCCCGACCTCAGGGCATGAACACTGAAGCTTTCTTT.

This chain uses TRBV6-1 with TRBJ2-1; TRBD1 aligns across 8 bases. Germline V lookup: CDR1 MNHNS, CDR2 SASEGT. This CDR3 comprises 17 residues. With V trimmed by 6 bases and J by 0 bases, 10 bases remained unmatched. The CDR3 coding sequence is TGTGCCAGCAGGGCTGGACAGGGCCCTAGCTCCTACAATGAGCAGTTCTTC. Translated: CASRAGQGPSSYNEQFF.